Below, 15 T cell receptor beta chains from the same sample are listed, as sequenced in a study of cytomegalovirus exposure and HLA in healthy donors. The PCR employed 60 Vbeta primers together with 13 Jbeta primers. This table comes from immunoSEQ multiplex PCR, and its TCRdb copy is limited to in-frame clones, with some not included. The sample shows 140,000 to 150,000 clones, more than 8% of them seen only once. Sequencing was performed on PBMCs. The source is a man aged 50 to 59 in good health and CMV-seronegative.

This clone has more than one count but fewer than ten. This chain uses TRBV19 with TRBJ1-3; 8 nucleotides match TRBD1. This CDR3 is built from 15 residues. Germline V lookup: CDR1 LNHDA, CDR2 SQIVND (reference sequence). Trimming removed 2 bases from V and 2 bases from J; junction bases left unmatched: 2. CDR3 nucleotides: TGTGCCAGTAGTATACACAGGGGGACTGGAAACACCATATATTTT. Protein sequence: CASSIHRGTGNTIYF.

The chain has TRBV18 and TRBJ1-4, with 8 bases fitting TRBD1. Trimming removed 4 bases from V and 3 bases from J; junction bases left unmatched: 1. This CDR3 has 14 amino acids. The germline V gene encodes CDR1 KGHSH and CDR2 LQKENI. The CDR3 spells CASSQQGANEKLFF. The CDR3 region has the DNA TGTGCCAGCTCACAACAGGGGGCTAATGAAAAACTGTTTTTT.

This clone was found a few times. The chain has TRBV15 and TRBJ1-2; 10 nucleotides align to TRBD1. This CDR3 spans 17 amino acids. V lost 3 bases and J lost 4; bases outside the gene matches: 11. Per germline, CDR1 LNHNV and CDR2 YYDKDF (reference sequence). The DNA of the CDR3 is TGTGCCACCAGCAGGGCCCCCGGGACAGGGGTTGGCTATGGCTACACCTTC. Translated: CATSRAPGTGVGYGYTF.

The rearrangement links TRBV28 to TRBJ2-1; 13 nucleotides agree with TRBD2. CDR3 length equals 16 residues. The V gene end was trimmed by 2 bases and the J gene end by 9 bases; junction bases not matched to a gene: 7. Germline lookup yields CDR1 MDHEN and CDR2 SYDVKM. The CDR3 sequence is CASSLGGLAGVGEQFF. The CDR3 DNA is TGTGCCAGCAGTTTAGGCGGACTAGCGGGAGTGGGTGAGCAGTTCTTC.

To note about this clone: The sample has other DNA sequences that encode this CDR3 too. V is TRBV5-6 and J is TRBJ2-7, with D possibly TRBD2 on 6 matching bases. V was trimmed by 2 bases and J by 2 bases, leaving 11 bases between them. The CDR3 covers 14 residues. The V gene's germline CDR1 is SGHDT and CDR2 YYEEEE. The CDR3 loop is CASSFWGGAYEQYF. The CDR3 DNA reads TGTGCCAGCAGCTTCTGGGGAGGAGCCTACGAGCAGTACTTC.

This clone was detected a few times. The chain couples TRBV28 to TRBJ2-7; the match to TRBD1 covers 8 bases. Germline CDR1 reads MDHEN; CDR2 reads SYDVKM. The CDR3 is 14 amino acids. Losses at the gene ends were 2 bases for V and 8 bases for J; bases not matched to a gene: 8. The CDR3 is CASSLQDRGGKQYF. In DNA form, the CDR3 reads TGTGCCAGCAGTTTACAAGACAGGGGTGGGAAGCAGTACTTC.

The chain is built from TRBV5-1 and TRBJ2-7; 9 bases fit TRBD1. The CDR3 contains 14 residues. The ends lost 4 bases at V and 2 bases at J; junction bases unmatched: 4. Germline values: CDR1 SGHRS, CDR2 YFSETQ. The chain's CDR3 is CASSGRQGAYEQYF. As DNA, the CDR3 is TGCGCCAGCAGCGGGAGACAGGGGGCCTACGAGCAGTACTTC.

This chain joins TRBV28 and TRBJ2-7; TRBD2 matches at 9 bases. This CDR3 contains 17 residues. V shed 4 bases, J shed 5 bases, and the junction held 15 bases outside the gene matches. Germline V lookup: CDR1 MDHEN, CDR2 SYDVKM. The CDR3 here is CASSSNGLATGGNEQYF. The DNA for the CDR3 is TGTGCCAGCAGTTCCAACGGACTAGCGACGGGAGGTAACGAGCAGTACTTC.

The genes are TRBV2 and TRBJ1-6; TRBD1 aligns across 7 bases. Germline CDR1 SNHLY, CDR2 FYNNEI. With 6 bases clipped from V and 0 bases from J, the junction kept 2 bases outside the gene matches. CDR3 length: 15 amino acids. The CDR3 spells CASRTGSSYNSPLHF. The CDR3 DNA reads as TGTGCCAGCAGGACAGGGAGCTCCTATAATTCACCCCTCCACTTT.

This clone has just a few counts. V is TRBV7-9 and J is TRBJ2-2, with TRBD2 identical over 7 bases. The CDR3 is made up of 17 amino acids. The germline CDR1 and CDR2 sequences are SEHNR and FQNEAQ (reference sequence). Trimming at V came to 0 bases and at J to 2 bases, leaving 6 bases not matched to a gene. The CDR3 spells CASSLAGSGANTGELFF. For the CDR3, the DNA is TGTGCCAGCAGCTTAGCAGGGAGCGGGGCTAACACCGGGGAGCTGTTTTTT.

The table lists this clone with a few counts. The J gene is TRBJ1-1, the V gene TRBV28; the match to TRBD1 covers 8 bases. Germline CDR1 reads MDHEN; CDR2 reads SYDVKM. V shed 6 bases and J 3 bases; nucleotides not matched to a gene: 6. The CDR3 length is 14 residues. This CDR3 is CASRRGTGYTEAFF. As DNA, the CDR3 is TGTGCCAGCAGGCGCGGGACAGGCTACACTGAAGCTTTCTTT.

V and J are TRBV6-1 and TRBJ1-1; 10 bases are a match to TRBD1. This CDR3 has 12 residues. CDR1 is MNHNS and CDR2 is SASEGT in the germline V gene. With V trimmed by 8 bases and J by 3 bases, 0 bases remained unmatched. The CDR3 is CASGTGDTEAFF. For the CDR3, the DNA is TGTGCCAGCGGGACAGGGGACACTGAAGCTTTCTTT.

This clone was found a few times. J is TRBJ2-1 and V is TRBV7-8; TRBD2 agrees at 9 bases. With 1 base clipped from V and 6 bases from J, the junction kept 13 bases outside the gene matches. The CDR3 runs to 18 residues. Per germline, CDR1 SGHVS and CDR2 FQNEAQ. CDR3: CASSLEGLGWRGGNEQFF. For the CDR3, the DNA is TGTGCCAGCAGCTTAGAAGGTTTGGGCTGGCGGGGGGGCAATGAGCAGTTCTTC.

The chain joins TRBV7-8 to TRBJ2-2; 8 bases match TRBD2. The CDR3 consists of 16 residues. Germline values: CDR1 SGHVS, CDR2 FQNEAQ. With V trimmed by 5 bases and J by 0 bases, 5 bases remained unmatched. CDR3 nucleotide sequence: TGTGCCAGCAGCCCCCGGGGGGGGGCGAACACCGGGGAGCTGTTTTTT. Translation gives CASSPRGGANTGELFF.

This chain joins TRBV7-2 and TRBJ2-7; 7 bases agree with TRBD1. CDR1 is SGHTA and CDR2 is FQGNSA in the germline V gene. The V gene end was trimmed by 6 bases and the J gene end by 3 bases; junction bases not matched to a gene: 5. The CDR3 loop spans 13 amino acids. The chain's CDR3 is CASRATGSYEQYF. For the CDR3, the DNA is TGTGCCAGCAGAGCGACAGGGAGCTACGAGCAGTACTTC.